This is a list of T cell receptor beta chains from one sample in a study of CD8 T cells in ankylosing spondylitis. TCRdb re-called the 5' RACE reads with MiXCR, one entry per CDR3 protein. The table lists roughly 200,000 distinct CDR3 sequences, roughly 12% of them singletons. Sequenced: blood, either unsorted or a sorted T cell fraction (not recorded which). All receptors derive from a male donor with ankylosing spondylitis or in good health (not recorded which). The CDR3 runs from the conserved cysteine through the conserved F or W. A D gene is named only where the DNA matches it firmly. The size of a clone is reported for some rows only, either as once, few or many, or as a class for expanded clones.

v_call	clone_size	d_call	j_call	cdr3_nt	cdr3_aa
TRBV15	-	-	TRBJ2-3	TGTGCCACCAGCAGAGGGCCTTCCACAGATACGCAGTATTTT	CATSRGPSTDTQYF
TRBV30	-	-	TRBJ1-5	TGTGCCTGGAGTGTAGGGCTAAGCAATCAGCCCCAGCATTTT	CAWSVGLSNQPQHF
TRBV5-6	-	-	TRBJ2-7	TGTGCCAGCAGCACCGGGCTCCCCTACGAGCAGTACTTC	CASSTGLPYEQYF
TRBV27	-	-	TRBJ2-3	TGTGCCAGCAGTTTCCTTCGAGGGAGCGGGACAGATACGCAGTATTTT	CASSFLRGSGTDTQYF
TRBV7-9	-	-	TRBJ1-1	TGTGCCAGCAGCACCCCTAGTGAAGCTTTCTTT	CASSTPSEAFF
TRBV7-6	few	-	TRBJ1-1	TGTGCCAGCAGCCCCCAGGGGCGTTCCCCCGAAGCTTTCTTT	CASSPQGRSPEAFF
TRBV5-4	few	-	TRBJ2-1	TGTGCCAGCAGCTTGGTCGAGGGCCGATACAATGAGCAGTTCTTC	CASSLVEGRYNEQFF
TRBV6-1	-	-	TRBJ1-5	TGTGCCAGCAGGACCTCGCCCCAGACAGATCAGCCCCAGCATTTT	CASRTSPQTDQPQHF
TRBV5-5	-	-	TRBJ1-6	TGTGCCAGCAGCTTGGCCCAGGGCGGTTCACCCCTCCACTTT	CASSLAQGGSPLHF
TRBV4-1	-	TRBD2	TRBJ2-5	TGCGCCAGCAGCCACCTAGGACGGGCCGAGGGAGGGGAGACCCAGTACTTC	CASSHLGRAEGGETQYF
TRBV4-1	-	TRBD1	TRBJ2-3	TGCGCCAGCAGCCAATGGGACAGGGGCACCCACACAGATACGCAGTATTTT	CASSQWDRGTHTDTQYF
TRBV7-2	-	TRBD1	TRBJ2-7	TGTGCCAGCAGCTCTGCCGGGACAGGGACCCACGAGCAGTACTTC	CASSSAGTGTHEQYF
TRBV4-1	-	TRBD2	TRBJ2-1	TGCGCCAGCAGCCCTTACTTAGCGGGAGGGCCGGCGGGGCAGTTCTTC	CASSPYLAGGPAGQFF
TRBV20-1	-	TRBD2	TRBJ2-1	TGCAGTGCTACATCCGGGACTAGCGGGAGCTATGAGCAGTTCTTC	CSATSGTSGSYEQFF
TRBV10-3	few	TRBD2	TRBJ2-7	TGTGCCATAGCCCTCCCCCCTAGCGGGGGATTATACGAGCAGTACTTC	CAIALPPSGGLYEQYF
TRBV6-5	-	TRBD2	TRBJ2-5	TGTGCCAGCAGTTACTCGGAACCCTCTATCGGGGGGGAGCAAGAGACCCAGTACTTC	CASSYSEPSIGGEQETQYF
TRBV20-1	many	-	TRBJ1-1	TGCAGTGCTAAACATAAGGACACTGAAGCTTTCTTT	CSAKHKDTEAFF
TRBV7-8	-	-	TRBJ1-1	TGTGCCAGCAGCCAACGGGTCTTGAACACTGAAGCTTTCTTT	CASSQRVLNTEAFF
TRBV15	few	TRBD2	TRBJ2-7	TGTGCCACCAGCAGAGAACTGAAGAAATCACTAGCGAGGACCCCCTACGAGCAGTACTTC	CATSRELKKSLARTPYEQYF
TRBV4-1	many	-	TRBJ1-3	TGCGCCAGCAGCCCCTCCGTGTTGGCGGGTGATGGCAACACCATATATTTT	CASSPSVLAGDGNTIYF
TRBV5-1	many	-	TRBJ1-1	TGCGCCAGCAGCTTGGCTGGGAGCACTGAAGCTTTCTTT	CASSLAGSTEAFF
TRBV4-2	few	TRBD2	TRBJ2-1	TGTGCCAGCAGCCAAGAACGCCGAACGGTGGCGGGAGTGATAAATGAGCAGTTCTTC	CASSQERRTVAGVINEQFF
TRBV14	-	-	TRBJ2-3	TGTGCCAGCAGCCACCTTATGACGGCCCGACTGGATACGCAGTATTTT	CASSHLMTARLDTQYF
TRBV7-9	few	TRBD1	TRBJ1-1	TGTGCCAGCAGCCTATTACAGGGGGGCACTGAAGCTTTCTTT	CASSLLQGGTEAFF
TRBV11-1	-	TRBD2	TRBJ2-2	TGTGCCAGCAGCTCACCGTCTAGCGGCCTAAGAATGGGGACCGGGGAGCTGTTTTTT	CASSSPSSGLRMGTGELFF
TRBV12-3/TRBV12-4	-	TRBD2	TRBJ2-5	TGTGCCAGCAGTTCCGGGGGACTAGCGGCCTACCAAGAGACCCAGTACTTC	CASSSGGLAAYQETQYF
TRBV5-6	few	TRBD2	TRBJ2-1	TGTGCCAGCAGCTGGGGACTAGCGGGGCCCAATGAGCAGTTCTTC	CASSWGLAGPNEQFF
TRBV19	-	-	TRBJ2-1	TGTGCCAGTAGTAGGAGCAATGAGCAGTTCTTC	CASSRSNEQFF
TRBV11-2	many	-	TRBJ2-1	TGTGCCAGCAGCTTAGGGGGTTTTGAGCAGTTCTTC	CASSLGGFEQFF
TRBV7-9	-	-	TRBJ2-7	TGTGCCAGCAGCTCACCCGGACAGTTGAGCTCCTACGAGCAGTACTTC	CASSSPGQLSSYEQYF
TRBV12-3/TRBV12-4	-	TRBD1	TRBJ2-2	TGTGCCAGCAGTTCTACTACAGGGGCCCGCACCGGGGAGCTGTTTTTT	CASSSTTGARTGELFF
TRBV21-1	few	-	TRBJ2-7	TGTGCCAGCAGGACTATAGCGGGATGGCAGTACGAGCAGTACTTC	CASRTIAGWQYEQYF
TRBV5-6	many	-	TRBJ2-3	TGTGCCAGCAGCTTGGAAGGACTAGGGGGGGCAGATACGCAGTATTTT	CASSLEGLGGADTQYF
TRBV4-1	once	-	TRBJ2-3	TGCGCCAGCAGCCAAGTGGCGGCGACGGGCACAGATACGCAGTATTTT	CASSQVAATGTDTQYF
TRBV3-1	many	-	TRBJ2-7	TGTGCCAGCTCCTCCGGGGGCAGCTCCTACGAGCAGTACTTC	CASSSGGSSYEQYF
TRBV12-3/TRBV12-4	-	TRBD2	TRBJ2-1	TGTGCCAGCAGCGGGGAGGGGTATTGGGCCACTGAGCAGTTCTTC	CASSGEGYWATEQFF
TRBV7-8	few	-	TRBJ2-2	TGTGCCAGCAGCTTAGCAGGGATCGGGGAGCTGTTTTTT	CASSLAGIGELFF
TRBV6-5	few	-	TRBJ1-4	TGTGCCAGCAGTTACAGGCCACTGGGGGAAAAACTGTTTTTT	CASSYRPLGEKLFF
TRBV4-1	many	-	TRBJ2-7	TGCGCCAGCAGCCAAGAGGCTGACGAGCAGTACTTC	CASSQEADEQYF
TRBV20-1	-	-	TRBJ2-5	TGCAGTGCTAGGGGGGGGGCAAAGTACCAAGAGACCCAGTACTTC	CSARGGAKYQETQYF
TRBV7-8	-	TRBD1	TRBJ1-1	TGTGCCAGCAGTTCTGGACAGGGGGGAAGGAACACTGAAGCTTTCTTT	CASSSGQGGRNTEAFF
TRBV20-1	-	-	TRBJ2-7	TGCAGTGCTAGTATTTGGGCAGGCCTCGAGGAGCAGTACTTC	CSASIWAGLEEQYF
TRBV20-1	few	-	TRBJ2-1	TGCAGTGCTAGAGATCCGGCTAGCCTCCTGAACAATGAGCAGTTCTTC	CSARDPASLLNNEQFF
TRBV12-3/TRBV12-4	many	TRBD1	TRBJ2-2	TGTGCCAGCAGCTCCGGGACAGGGATGGCCGGGGAGCTGTTTTTT	CASSSGTGMAGELFF
TRBV7-8	few	TRBD2	TRBJ2-2	TGTGCCAGCATTCAAGGACTAGCGGGCCACGTAGGCACCGGGGAGCTGTTTTTT	CASIQGLAGHVGTGELFF
TRBV15	-	TRBD1	TRBJ1-5	TGTGCCACCAGCACAGGACAGGGGGTTAGCAATCAGCCCCAGCATTTT	CATSTGQGVSNQPQHF
TRBV2	-	-	TRBJ2-3	TGTGCCAGCAGTTCCCACAACACAGATACGCAGTATTTT	CASSSHNTDTQYF
TRBV15	-	TRBD2	TRBJ2-1	TGTGCCACCAGCAGAGGGGGGGGGAATGAGCAGTTCTTC	CATSRGGGNEQFF
TRBV12-3/TRBV12-4	many	-	TRBJ2-1	TGTGCCAGCAGTTTAATGGCAGGCCAGTTCTTC	CASSLMAGQFF
TRBV11-2	-	TRBD1	TRBJ2-7	TGTGCCAGCAGCTTTTCCGCCGGGACAGGGGGCTACGAGCAGTACTTC	CASSFSAGTGGYEQYF
TRBV6-1	-	TRBD1	TRBJ2-2	TGTGCCAGCAGTCCCCGGACAGGGTTTGACACCGGGGAGCTGTTTTTT	CASSPRTGFDTGELFF
TRBV12-3/TRBV12-4	many	TRBD1	TRBJ1-1	TGTGCCAGCAGTCAACGCCGGGACAGGGAGTGGAACACTGAAGCTTTCTTT	CASSQRRDREWNTEAFF
TRBV12-3/TRBV12-4	many	TRBD2	TRBJ2-3	TGTGCCAGCAGTTTAGCGACTAGCGGGAATACGCAGTATTTT	CASSLATSGNTQYF
TRBV4-1	-	-	TRBJ2-3	TGCGCCAGCAGCCCATCCGGGACCCCCAGGGCAGATACGCAGTATTTT	CASSPSGTPRADTQYF
TRBV11-2	-	-	TRBJ2-1	TGTGCCAGCAGCTTCCACAACAATGAGCAGTTCTTC	CASSFHNNEQFF
TRBV4-1	few	TRBD1	TRBJ1-1	TGCGCCAGCAGCAACGGACAGGGGAGACGAGGCACTGAAGCTTTCTTT	CASSNGQGRRGTEAFF
TRBV5-6	-	-	TRBJ2-1	TGTGCCAGCAGCGGTGGCCTCGGACTCGAGCAGTTCTTC	CASSGGLGLEQFF
TRBV3-1	few	-	TRBJ1-4	TGTGCCAGCAGCCCTTCACCGGGACGGGCTAATGAAAAACTGTTTTTT	CASSPSPGRANEKLFF
TRBV7-8	few	-	TRBJ1-3	TGTGCCAGCAGCGGAGAGTTTGGGCTCTCTGGAAACACCATATATTTT	CASSGEFGLSGNTIYF
TRBV4-1	-	TRBD2	TRBJ2-3	TGCGCCAGCAGCCCTTCGGGGAGTAGCGGGGGGGCAGATACGCAGTATTTT	CASSPSGSSGGADTQYF